This T cell receptor (beta chain) emerged from a study of cytomegalovirus exposure and HLA in healthy donors. General study findings and limits: In a later analysis, across HLA loci, associated TCR counts were highest for DRB1, lowest for HLA-C. Most observed TCR sequences were rare, whereas some public TCRs were detected in many donors.

This CDR3 comprises 15 residues. The J segment lost 5 bases and the V segment lost 5 bases, leaving 11 bases of the junction unmatched. The V gene's germline CDR1 is SGHRS and CDR2 YFSETQ. With respect to this clone: The antigen is unknown.

Although they were nominally healthy when sampled, donors likely had unrecorded immune exposures. Primers for the PCR totalled 60 Vbeta and 13 Jbeta. Measured with immunoSEQ multiplex PCR; TCRdb has only the in-frame clones, and not every one. The sample includes about 210,000 clones, approximately 80% of them seen just once. The rearrangement links TRBV5-1 to TRBJ1-1, with 8 positions matching TRBD1. The sequence was obtained from a woman aged 45-59 years in good health and CMV-seropositive. Material for sequencing was PBMCs. CDR3 DNA: TGCGCCAGCAGAACCGGGACAGGCCTTGATACTGAAGCTTTCTTT. This sequence encodes CASRTGTGLDTEAFF.